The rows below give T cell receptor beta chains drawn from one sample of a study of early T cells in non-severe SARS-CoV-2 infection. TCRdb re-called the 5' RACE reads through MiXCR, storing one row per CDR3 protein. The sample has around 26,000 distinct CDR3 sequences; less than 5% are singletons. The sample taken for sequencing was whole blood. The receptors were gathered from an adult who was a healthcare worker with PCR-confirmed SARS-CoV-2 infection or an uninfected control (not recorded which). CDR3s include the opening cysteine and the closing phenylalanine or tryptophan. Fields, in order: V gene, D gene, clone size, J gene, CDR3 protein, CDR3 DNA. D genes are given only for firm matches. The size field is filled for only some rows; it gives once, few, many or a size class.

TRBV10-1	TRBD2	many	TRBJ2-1	CASSPGLEYNEQFF	TGCGCCAGCAGTCCGGGACTAGAGTACAATGAGCAGTTCTTC
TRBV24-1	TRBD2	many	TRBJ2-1	CATSDFLESGSSYNEQFF	TGTGCCACCAGTGATTTCCTCGAGAGCGGGAGCTCCTACAATGAGCAGTTCTTC
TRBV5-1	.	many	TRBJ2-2	CASIGQGGNLGTGELFF	TGCGCCAGCATTGGCCAGGGCGGAAATCTAGGAACCGGGGAGCTGTTTTTT
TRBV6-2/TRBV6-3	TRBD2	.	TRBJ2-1	CASSDHSGRLDEQFF	TGTGCCAGCAGTGACCATAGCGGGAGGTTAGATGAGCAGTTCTTC
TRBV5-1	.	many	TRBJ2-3	CASSLGLLVIGTDTQYF	TGCGCCAGCAGCTTGGGATTACTAGTCATCGGGACAGATACGCAGTATTTT
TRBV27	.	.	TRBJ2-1	CASSLSWWDEQFF	TGTGCCAGCAGTTTAAGCTGGTGGGATGAGCAGTTCTTC
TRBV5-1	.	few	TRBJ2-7	CASSLQGGGYSYEQYF	TGCGCCAGCAGCTTGCAAGGGGGAGGTTACTCCTACGAGCAGTACTTC
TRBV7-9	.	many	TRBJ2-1	CASSLGRGTYNEQFF	TGTGCCAGCAGCTTGGGCAGGGGAACCTACAATGAGCAGTTCTTC
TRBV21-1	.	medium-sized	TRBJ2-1	CASIADFGRDGGRNNEQFF	TGTGCCAGCATCGCGGATTTTGGCAGGGACGGGGGTCGAAACAATGAGCAGTTCTTC
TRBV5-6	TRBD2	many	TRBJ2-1	CASSLELAGPHNEQFF	TGTGCCAGCAGCTTGGAGCTAGCGGGACCTCACAATGAGCAGTTCTTC
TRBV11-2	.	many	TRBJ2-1	CASSLDAESSYNEQFF	TGTGCCAGCAGCTTAGATGCGGAGAGCTCCTACAATGAGCAGTTCTTC
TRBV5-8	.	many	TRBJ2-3	CASSPGRQGMPDTQYF	TGTGCCAGCAGCCCTGGGCGGCAGGGTATGCCAGATACGCAGTATTTT
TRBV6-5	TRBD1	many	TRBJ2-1	CASSSSGDRDNEQFF	TGTGCCAGCAGCTCCAGTGGGGACAGGGACAATGAGCAGTTCTTC
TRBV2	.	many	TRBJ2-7	CASRAELAQSYEQYF	TGTGCCAGCAGGGCTGAGCTAGCACAGTCCTACGAGCAGTACTTC
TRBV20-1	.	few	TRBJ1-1	CSAIRWPITEAFF	TGCAGTGCTATTAGATGGCCGATAACTGAAGCTTTCTTT
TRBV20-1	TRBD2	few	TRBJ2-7	CSAIGASGRYEQYF	TGCAGTGCTATCGGGGCTAGCGGGAGGTACGAGCAGTACTTC
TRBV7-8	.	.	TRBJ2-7	CASSLGAGVGEQYF	TGTGCCAGCAGCTTAGGGGCAGGGGTAGGCGAGCAGTACTTC
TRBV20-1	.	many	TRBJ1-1	CSARDGTREGLNTEAFF	TGCAGTGCTAGAGATGGGACCCGGGAGGGGCTAAACACTGAAGCTTTCTTT